This record covers a single TCR beta chain. What it binds is not known. By 5'RACE template switching, TCR cDNA was produced, with a universal primer site and UMIs added in the process. TCRdb re-analysed the 5' RACE reads in MiXCR, keeping a single row per CDR3 protein. The table has hundreds of thousands of distinct CDR3 sequences, about 12% seen once; the top ten hold 3.2%. There are 15 residues in the CDR3. The V gene end was trimmed by 4 bases and the J gene end by 6 bases; junction bases not matched to a gene: 10. Germline CDR1 SGHDT, CDR2 YYEEEE. The source of the sample is a study of T cells after yellow fever vaccination. Study outcomes and limitations: Weaker, the secondary response had a peak occurring faster, on day 5 versus 15. It was a small share of clonotypes that appeared in both CD4 and CD8 compartments.

This receptor was taken from a man younger than 35 who received the YFV17D yellow fever vaccine. The J gene is TRBJ2-1, the V gene TRBV5-6, with TRBD1 identical over 7 bases. Sequences were derived from CD4+ T cells sorted from PBMCs, sampled 15 days after the yellow fever booster vaccination. CDR3 bases: TGTGCCAGCAGCCCCCCGCCACAGGGGATCAATGAGCAGTTCTTC. Translating gives CASSPPPQGINEQFF. The full variable domain, completed using reference TRBV5-6 and TRBJ2-1, is DAGVTQSPTHLIKTRGQQVTLRCSPKSGHDTVSWYQQALGQGPQFIFQYYEEEERQRGNFPDRFSGHQFPNYSSELNVNALLLGDSALYLCASSPPPQGINEQFFGPGTRLTVL.